This TCR beta chain was sequenced during a study of blood T cell repertoires in COVID-19. Study-level background: Material from acute and convalescent COVID-19 was sourced from the United States, Italy and Spain. Sample material is recorded as cDNA or gDNA derived from T cells, B-cell-depleted T cells, or PBMCs.

Germline CDR1 GTSNPN, CDR2 SVGIG (reference sequence). The CDR3 runs 11 residues. Trimming took 7 bases from V and 5 from J, leaving 11 bases between them. In the original analysis: Nucleated cell counts were estimated from reference gene primer amplification. Clones were sequenced by immunoSEQ multiplex PCR, and TCRdb holds only the in-frame ones, with some missing. D and trimming were read from the DNA, whereas the V and J calls and clone size are those reported in that table. The table lists 55,000 or so clones, around 87% of them singletons. Sequencing was done on a sample of peripheral blood. The receptor's source is a man in his 60s with active or convalescent COVID-19. The chain uses TRBV30 and TRBJ2-5; no reliable D call. CDR3 nucleotides: TGTGCCTCGTCACTGCGGGAGACCCAGTACTTC. This codes for CASSLRETQYF.